Listed here is a single T cell receptor (beta chain). Naive CD8 cells were CD45RO-negative, positively selected for CCR7, excluding terminally differentiated effector memory CD45RA+ cells. The data stem from a study of shared clonotypes between healthy human individuals. Whole-study context: Every donor yielded three CD4 naive, three CD4 memory, two CD8 naive and one CD8 memory plate.

Deep-level settings were used for running the assay. Authors' methods: ImmunoSEQ output lacked quality scores and full-length reads, limiting matched filtering. Sequencing used immunoSEQ multiplex PCR; TCRdb keeps in-frame clones, though not all of them. V and J calls and clone size follow that table, whereas D and trimming were derived from the DNA. Among 2 million or so clones listed, approximately 95% were seen once. Germline V gene sequence: CDR1 MNHNS, CDR2 SASEGT. The CDR3 has 15 amino acids. J was trimmed by 3 bases and V by 4 bases; bases with no gene match: 5. Input material: naive CD8+ T cells sorted from blood. The genes are TRBV6-1 and TRBJ2-1; 8 positions match TRBD1. The sequence derives from a man younger than 35 in good health. CDR3 sequence reads: CASSVDRALYNEQFF. In DNA form, the CDR3 reads TGTGCCAGCAGTGTGGACAGGGCCCTCTACAATGAGCAGTTCTTC.